These 18 T cell receptor beta chains share one sample of origin, sequenced in a study of blood T cell repertoires in COVID-19. Here immunoSEQ multiplex PCR was the method, and the copy in TCRdb shows in-frame clones only, minus some. The table shows 100,000 to 140,000 clones, with around 80% occurring only once. The sequencing sample was made of peripheral blood. The origin of the receptors is a man in his 70s with acute or convalescent COVID-19.

V usage is TRBV7-9 and J usage is TRBJ1-1; D may be TRBD1 (6 bases). Germline V gives CDR1 SEHNR, CDR2 FQNEAQ (reference sequence). The CDR3 spans 16 residues. Trimming took 3 bases from V and 2 from J, leaving 16 bases between them. The CDR3 sequence: CASSFSRDIFNTEAFF. The CDR3 nucleotides are TGTGCCAGCAGCTTTTCCCGGGACATCTTCAACACTGAAGCTTTCTTT.

V usage is TRBV19 and J usage is TRBJ1-4; TRBD1 agrees at 11 bases. With 7 bases clipped from V and 3 bases from J, the junction kept 4 bases outside the gene matches. Germline loops: CDR1 LNHDA, CDR2 SQIVND (reference sequence). The CDR3 sequence is 15 residues long. The CDR3: CASTGTGGPNEKLFF. The CDR3 region has the DNA TGTGCCAGTACCGGGACAGGGGGGCCTAATGAAAAACTGTTTTTT.

The chain recombines TRBV28 with TRBJ1-2; D unresolved. Germline lookup yields CDR1 MDHEN and CDR2 SYDVKM. Trimming removed 2 bases at V and 5 bases at J, with 9 bases between. This CDR3 spans 13 amino acids. The CDR3 loop reads CASSLTGRYGYTF. The CDR3 DNA sequence: TGTGCCAGCAGTTTAACCGGGAGATATGGCTACACCTTC.

The chain employs TRBV10-3 and TRBJ1-3; no clear D gene. Germline V gene sequence: CDR1 ENHRY, CDR2 SYGVKD. The CDR3 runs to 11 residues. Trimming pared 4 bases from V and 4 bases from J, leaving 2 bases between. CDR3 sequence reads: CAISAGNTIYF. CDR3 coding DNA: TGTGCCATCAGTGCAGGAAACACCATATATTTT.

The chain links TRBV3-1 (or the pseudogene TRBV3-2) to TRBJ2-5, with 8 bases fitting TRBD2. Looked up from germline, CDR1 is LGHDT and CDR2 is YNNKEL (reference sequence). The CDR3 covers 17 residues. The trim removed 4 bases at V and 1 base at J, leaving 11 bases unmatched. CDR3 sequence: CASSRWGERGGQETQYF. Written as DNA, the CDR3 is TGTGCCAGCAGCCGCTGGGGGGAACGGGGGGGCCAAGAGACCCAGTACTTC.

The chain links TRBV10-3 to TRBJ2-2; 9 bases are shared with TRBD1. Germline-derived CDR1 and CDR2 are ENHRY and SYGVKD. This CDR3 is 16 amino acids long. The V segment lost 6 bases and the J segment 0 bases; nucleotides outside the gene matches: 5. CDR3 sequence reads: CAIRGQGGSNTGELFF. CDR3 DNA: TGTGCCATCAGGGGACAGGGAGGGTCGAACACCGGGGAGCTGTTTTTT.

V and J are TRBV5-1 and TRBJ1-6; D is unresolved. CDR1 is SGHRS, CDR2 YFSETQ, per germline. This CDR3 comprises 13 residues. Trimming shortened V by 0 bases and J by 14 bases, and 12 bases separated the two germline ends. The CDR3 loop reads CASSLDGKGALHF. CDR3 coding DNA: TGCGCCAGCAGCTTGGACGGGAAGGGCGCCCTCCACTTT.

A single count supports this clone. This chain links TRBV9 with TRBJ1-6; 11 bases match TRBD1. This CDR3 contains 19 residues. Germline CDR1 reads SGDLS; CDR2 reads YYNGEE. Trimming cost V 3 bases and J 7 bases; bases outside gene matches: 15. The chain's CDR3 is CASSASDPWDRGKNSPLHF. The CDR3 DNA reads as TGTGCCAGCAGCGCCTCCGACCCCTGGGACAGGGGGAAGAATTCACCCCTCCACTTT.

The CDR3 spells CASSILGGAAYGYTF. In DNA form, the CDR3 reads TGTGCCAGTAGTATTCTGGGCGGAGCGGCATATGGCTACACCTTC. V usage is TRBV19 and J usage is TRBJ1-2; D is undetermined. Germline lookup yields CDR1 LNHDA and CDR2 SQIVND (reference sequence). The ends were cut back, 3 bases at V and 5 bases at J, with 16 bases in the middle. CDR3 length: 15 amino acids.

The CDR3 sequence: CASSFEGAGDTQYF. As DNA, the CDR3 is TGTGCCAGCAGTTTTGAGGGGGCGGGGGATACGCAGTATTTT. This rearrangement joins TRBV27 to TRBJ2-3; D may be TRBD1 (7 bases). This CDR3 contains 14 residues. CDR1 is MNHEY, CDR2 SMNVEV, per germline (reference sequence). Trimming left V 3 bases short and J 6 bases short, with 13 bases between.

V gene TRBV4-3 combines with J gene TRBJ1-6; D perhaps matches TRBD1 (5 bases). V lost 0 bases and J 8 bases, leaving 11 bases between the germline ends. The CDR3 has 15 amino acids. In germline, CDR1 is LGHNA, CDR2 YSLEER. CDR3 amino acids: CASSQDGGGDSPLHF. CDR3 DNA: TGCGCCAGCAGCCAAGATGGCGGGGGGGATTCACCCCTCCACTTT.

The chain employs TRBV6-5 and TRBJ1-6, with a weak D call TRBD1 (6 bases). The CDR3 is 15 amino acids. The germline V gene encodes CDR1 MNHEY and CDR2 SVGAGI. With 4 bases removed from V and 10 bases from J, the gap between germline ends came to 17 bases. CDR3 in DNA: TGTGCCAGCAGTTCCCCGGGGGGCTCAGGATCACCCCTCCACTTT. Protein: CASSSPGGSGSPLHF.

The V call is TRBV29-1, the J call TRBJ1-1, with TRBD1 matching over 10 bases. The CDR3 is made up of 14 amino acids. With 4 bases clipped from V and 3 bases from J, the junction kept 5 bases outside the gene matches. The germline V gene encodes CDR1 SQVTM and CDR2 ANQGSEA. The CDR3 loop reads CSVARDRGDTEAFF. The CDR3 nucleotides read TGCAGCGTTGCCAGGGACAGGGGAGACACTGAAGCTTTCTTT. Variable domain in full (rest from reference TRBV29-1 and TRBJ1-1): SAVISQKPSRDICQRGTSLTIQCQVDSQVTMMFWYRQQPGQSLTLIATANQGSEATYESGFVIDKFPISRPNLTFSTLTVSNMSPEDSSIYLCSVARDRGDTEAFFGQGTRLTVV.

This clone was counted between two and nine times. The chain joins TRBV5-1 to TRBJ2-7, with D possibly TRBD2 on 5 matching bases. The germline V gene has CDR1 SGHRS and CDR2 YFSETQ. The CDR3 contains 14 residues. V was shortened by 0 bases and J by 6 bases, with 13 bases between the two germline ends. The CDR3 coding sequence is TGCGCCAGCAGCTTGGGGGCAGAAGAGGGCGAGCAGTACTTC. The encoded protein is CASSLGAEEGEQYF.

The chain employs TRBV6-2 or TRBV6-3 and TRBJ1-1; no reliable D call. Trimming stripped 6 bases from V and 1 base from J, with 9 bases between. Germline lookup yields CDR1 MNHEY and CDR2 SVGEGT. The CDR3 is 13 amino acids. CDR3 sequence: CASSHYKNTEAFF. CDR3 in DNA: TGTGCCAGCAGCCACTACAAGAACACTGAAGCTTTCTTT.

The chain couples TRBV7-8 to TRBJ2-1, with D perhaps TRBD1 (5 bases). This CDR3 has 13 residues. CDR1 and CDR2 (germline): SGHVS, FQNEAQ. V gave up 3 bases and J gave up 10 bases, with 13 bases separating them. CDR3 loop: CASSLGLEPEQFF. The CDR3 bases are TGTGCCAGCAGCTTGGGGCTAGAGCCCGAGCAGTTCTTC.

This clone has a handful of counts. The V gene is TRBV7-9, the J gene TRBJ2-1; 10 bases match TRBD2. CDR1 and CDR2 from the germline V gene are SEHNR and FQNEAQ (reference sequence). The CDR3 contains 15 residues. V was clipped by 4 bases and J by 5 bases; unmatched bases: 5. The DNA for the CDR3 is TGTGCCAGCAGCTCAGCGGGGGGGTTTCACAATGAGCAGTTCTTC. Amino acids: CASSSAGGFHNEQFF.

The gene calls are TRBV2 and TRBJ2-3; 11 bases are a match to TRBD2. This CDR3 spans 16 amino acids. J gave up 4 bases and V 7 bases, and 10 bases lay outside the gene matches. CDR1 is SNHLY and CDR2 is FYNNEI in the germline V gene. CDR3: CASMKLSGGAPDTQYF. DNA of the CDR3: TGTGCCAGCATGAAGCTTAGCGGGGGGGCCCCAGATACGCAGTATTTT.